A single sample gave rise to the 9 T cell receptor beta chains below, sequenced in a study of patients and donors after allogeneic stem cell transplantation. TCRdb ran MiXCR on the RT-PCR reads and lists one entry per CDR3 protein. Here the sample spans approximately 90,000 distinct CDR3 sequences, 5% being singletons. The sequencing input was blood, either unsorted or a sorted T cell fraction (not recorded which). Every receptor here comes from a human donor who was either an allogeneic HSCT recipient or a stem cell or donor lymphocyte infusion donor (not recorded which). It is not recorded whose cells these are; they may come from a transplant donor.

This clonotype has ten or more counts. The chain joins TRBV7-2 to TRBJ2-3; D possibly corresponds to TRBD2 (6 bases). Trimming pared 4 bases from V and 8 bases from J, leaving 16 bases between. CDR1 and CDR2 (germline): SGHTA, FQGNSA. CDR3 length equals 14 residues. In DNA form, the CDR3 reads TGTGCCAGCAGCTCCGGGACTCAAGCGTCTACGCAGTATTTT. Translation: CASSSGTQASTQYF.

The V gene is TRBV30, the J gene TRBJ1-5; TRBD1 is a possible D gene (6 bases). There are 13 residues in the CDR3. V lost 1 base and J 6 bases, leaving 10 bases between the germline ends. The germline V gene encodes CDR1 GTSNPN and CDR2 SVGIG (reference sequence). The CDR3 DNA reads TGTGCCTGGAGTGGAGGGGGTGGTCAGCCCCAGCATTTT. Its protein product is CAWSGGGGQPQHF.

This clonotype was counted ten times or more. The chain uses TRBV4-2 and TRBJ1-1; D might be TRBD1 (5 bases). CDR3 length: 16 residues. CDR1 and CDR2 (germline): LGHNA, YNFKEQ. V was clipped by 0 bases and J by 0 bases, with 11 bases between them. As DNA, the CDR3 is TGTGCCAGCAGCCAAGATCCCCGGACACTGAACACTGAAGCTTTCTTT. Translating gives CASSQDPRTLNTEAFF.

There are many counts of this clonotype. The chain carries TRBV5-1 and TRBJ2-1; no clear D. Germline assignment: CDR1 SGHRS and CDR2 YFSETQ. Trimming removed 1 base at V and 8 bases at J, with 13 bases between. The CDR3 extends over 14 amino acids. CDR3 protein: CASSLIPGVDEQFF. The CDR3 DNA reads as TGCGCCAGCAGCTTGATCCCGGGCGTCGATGAGCAGTTCTTC.

This clonotype has a count of ten or more. The genes are TRBV20-1 and TRBJ2-6; 10 bases agree with TRBD2. Trimming cost V 2 bases and J 0 bases; bases outside gene matches: 13. The germline gives CDR1 DFQATT, CDR2 SNEGSKA (reference sequence). The CDR3 loop spans 20 amino acids. This CDR3 reads CSARRPGASGRASGANVLTF. The CDR3 DNA reads as TGCAGTGCTAGAAGACCGGGCGCCAGCGGGAGGGCCTCTGGGGCCAACGTCCTGACTTTC.

The sample holds many counts of this clonotype. V gene TRBV2 combines with J gene TRBJ1-1; D perhaps matches TRBD1 (6 bases). Germline loops: CDR1 SNHLY, CDR2 FYNNEI. Trimming took off 8 bases at V and 1 base at J, with 11 bases between the two ends. CDR3 length: 13 amino acids. The CDR3 nucleotides are TGTGCCAGCGGGACGGACAGGAACACTGAAGCTTTCTTT. This codes for CASGTDRNTEAFF.

In regard to this clonotype: A much larger clonotype is one base distant, so this may be a read error. The chain joins TRBV30 to TRBJ1-3, with D uncertain. Germline CDR1 GTSNPN, CDR2 SVGIG (reference sequence). V gave up 2 bases and J gave up 1 base, with 9 bases separating them. This CDR3 comprises 14 residues. This CDR3 reads CAWSQVTSGNTIYF. The CDR3 nucleotides read TGTGCCTGGAGTCAGGTGACATCTGGAAACACCATATATTTT.

There are many counts of this clonotype. This chain connects TRBV5-1 to TRBJ2-5; the match to TRBD2 covers 7 bases. There are 14 residues in the CDR3. V shed 0 bases, J shed 3 bases, and the junction held 2 bases outside the gene matches. Germline values: CDR1 SGHRS, CDR2 YFSETQ. The CDR3 here is CASSLVAGEETQYF. The CDR3 DNA reads TGCGCCAGCAGCTTGGTGGCGGGAGAAGAGACCCAGTACTTC.

This clonotype was picked up many times. This rearrangement joins TRBV28 to TRBJ2-7, with D possibly being TRBD2 (6 bases). The germline CDR1 and CDR2 sequences are MDHEN and SYDVKM. The ends were cut back, 5 bases at V and 6 bases at J, with 17 bases in the middle. CDR3 length: 14 amino acids. CDR3 protein: CASSRSGTLFEQYF. The CDR3 DNA follows: TGTGCCAGCAGTCGTTCCGGGACTCTGTTCGAGCAGTACTTC.